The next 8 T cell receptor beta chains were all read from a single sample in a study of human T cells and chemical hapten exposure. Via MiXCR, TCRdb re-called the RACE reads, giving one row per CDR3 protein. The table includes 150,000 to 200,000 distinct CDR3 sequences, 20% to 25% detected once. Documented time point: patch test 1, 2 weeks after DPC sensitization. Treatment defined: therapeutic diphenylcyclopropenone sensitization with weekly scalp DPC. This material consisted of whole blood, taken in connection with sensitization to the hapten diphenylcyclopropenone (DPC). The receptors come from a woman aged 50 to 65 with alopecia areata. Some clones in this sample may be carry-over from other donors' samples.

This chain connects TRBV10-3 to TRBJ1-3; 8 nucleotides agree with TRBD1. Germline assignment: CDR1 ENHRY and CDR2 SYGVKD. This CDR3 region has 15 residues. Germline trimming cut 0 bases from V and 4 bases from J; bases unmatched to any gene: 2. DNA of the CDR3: TGTGCCATCAGTGAGTCCGGACAGGGAGGAAACACCATATATTTT. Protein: CAISESGQGGNTIYF.

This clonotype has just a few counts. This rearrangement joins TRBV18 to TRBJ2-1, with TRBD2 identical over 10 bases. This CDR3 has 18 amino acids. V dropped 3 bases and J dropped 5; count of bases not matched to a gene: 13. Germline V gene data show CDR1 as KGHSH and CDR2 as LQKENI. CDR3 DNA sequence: TGTGCCAGCTCACCCTGGACTAGCGGAGAGGGGGTGGACAATGAGCAGTTCTTC. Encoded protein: CASSPWTSGEGVDNEQFF.

The DNA of the CDR3 is TGCGCCAGCAGGTTTGAACTTGACAATGAGCAGTTCTTC. Amino acids: CASRFELDNEQFF. The rearrangement links TRBV5-1 to TRBJ2-1, with D unresolved. Germline V gene lookup returns CDR1 SGHRS and CDR2 YFSETQ. The CDR3 is 13 amino acids. V shed 5 bases and J shed 5 bases, with 11 bases lying between them.

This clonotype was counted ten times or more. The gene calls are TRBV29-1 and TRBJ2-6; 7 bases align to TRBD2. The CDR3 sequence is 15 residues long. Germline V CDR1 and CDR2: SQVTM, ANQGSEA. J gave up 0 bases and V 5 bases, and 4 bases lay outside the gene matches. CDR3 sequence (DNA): TGCAGCGTTAGTGGGGGGGGCTCTGGGGCCAACGTCCTGACTTTC. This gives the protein CSVSGGGSGANVLTF.

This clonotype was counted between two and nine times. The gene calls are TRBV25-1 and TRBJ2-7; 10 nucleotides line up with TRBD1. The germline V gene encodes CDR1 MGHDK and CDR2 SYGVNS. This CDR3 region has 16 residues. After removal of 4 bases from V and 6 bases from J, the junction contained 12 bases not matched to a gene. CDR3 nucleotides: TGTGCCAGCAGTGGGAACTCGGGACAGGGGTTCGGCGAGCAGTACTTC. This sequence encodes CASSGNSGQGFGEQYF.

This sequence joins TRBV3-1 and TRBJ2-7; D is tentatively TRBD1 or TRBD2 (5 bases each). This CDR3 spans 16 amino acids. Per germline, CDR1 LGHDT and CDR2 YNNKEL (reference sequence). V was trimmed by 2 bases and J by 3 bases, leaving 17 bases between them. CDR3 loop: CASSQSTGTELYEQYF. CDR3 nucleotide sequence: TGTGCCAGCAGCCAAAGTACCGGGACGGAGCTCTACGAGCAGTACTTC.

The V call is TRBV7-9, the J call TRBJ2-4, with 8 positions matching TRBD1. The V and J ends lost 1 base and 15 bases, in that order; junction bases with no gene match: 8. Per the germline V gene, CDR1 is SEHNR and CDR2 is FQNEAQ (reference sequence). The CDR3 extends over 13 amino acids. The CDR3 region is CASSLEPQGAWYF. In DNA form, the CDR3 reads TGTGCCAGCAGCTTAGAACCGCAGGGGGCATGGTACTTC. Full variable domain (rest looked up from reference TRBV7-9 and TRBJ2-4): DTGVSQNPRHKITKRGQNVTFRCDPISEHNRLYWYRQTLGQGPEFLTYFQNEAQLEKSRLLSDRFSAERPKGSFSTLEIQRTEQGDSAMYLCASSLEPQGAWYFGAGTRLSVL.

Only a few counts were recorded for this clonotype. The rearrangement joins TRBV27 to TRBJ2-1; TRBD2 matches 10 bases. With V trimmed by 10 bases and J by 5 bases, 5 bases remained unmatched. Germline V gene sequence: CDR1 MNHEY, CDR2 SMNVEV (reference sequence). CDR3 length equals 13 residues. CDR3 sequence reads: CATRSGGDNEQFF. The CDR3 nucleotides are TGTGCCACCCGGAGCGGGGGGGACAATGAGCAGTTCTTC.